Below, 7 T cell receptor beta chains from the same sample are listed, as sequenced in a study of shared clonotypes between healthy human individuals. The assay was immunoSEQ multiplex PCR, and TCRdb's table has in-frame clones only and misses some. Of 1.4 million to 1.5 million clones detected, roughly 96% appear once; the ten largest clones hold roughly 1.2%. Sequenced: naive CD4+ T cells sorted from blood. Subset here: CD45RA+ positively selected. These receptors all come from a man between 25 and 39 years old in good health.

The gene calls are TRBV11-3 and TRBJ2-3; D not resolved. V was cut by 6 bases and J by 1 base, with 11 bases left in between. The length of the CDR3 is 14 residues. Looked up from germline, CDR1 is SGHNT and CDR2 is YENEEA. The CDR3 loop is CASSRLQGTDTQYF. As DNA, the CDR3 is TGTGCCAGCAGTCGCCTACAAGGCACAGATACGCAGTATTTT.

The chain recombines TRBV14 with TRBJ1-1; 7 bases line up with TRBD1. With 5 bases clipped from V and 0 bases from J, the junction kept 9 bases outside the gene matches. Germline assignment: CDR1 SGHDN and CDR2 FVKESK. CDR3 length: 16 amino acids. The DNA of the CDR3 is TGTGCCAGCAGCTCTCCGAGGGGACAGTTGAACACTGAAGCTTTCTTT. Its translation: CASSSPRGQLNTEAFF.

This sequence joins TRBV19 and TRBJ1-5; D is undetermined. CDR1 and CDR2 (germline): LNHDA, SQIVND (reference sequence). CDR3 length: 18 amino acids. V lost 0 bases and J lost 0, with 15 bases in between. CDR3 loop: CASSIDYSGFYSNQPQHF. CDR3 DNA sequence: TGTGCCAGTAGTATAGACTATTCTGGGTTTTATAGCAATCAGCCCCAGCATTTT.

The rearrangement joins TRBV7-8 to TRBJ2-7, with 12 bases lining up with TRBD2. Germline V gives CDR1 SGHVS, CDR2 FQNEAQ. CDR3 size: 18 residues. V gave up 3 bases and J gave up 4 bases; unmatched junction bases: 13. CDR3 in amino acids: CASSLLATSGSSEYEQYF. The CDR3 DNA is TGTGCCAGCAGCTTGCTTGCGACTAGCGGGAGTTCTGAGTACGAGCAGTACTTC.

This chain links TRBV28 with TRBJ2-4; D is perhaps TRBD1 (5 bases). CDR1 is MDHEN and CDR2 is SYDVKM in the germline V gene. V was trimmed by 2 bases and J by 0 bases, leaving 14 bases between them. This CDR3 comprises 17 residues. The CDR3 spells CASSLLRTSLAKNIQYF. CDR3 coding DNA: TGTGCCAGCAGTTTACTCCGGACAAGCCTAGCCAAAAACATTCAGTACTTC.

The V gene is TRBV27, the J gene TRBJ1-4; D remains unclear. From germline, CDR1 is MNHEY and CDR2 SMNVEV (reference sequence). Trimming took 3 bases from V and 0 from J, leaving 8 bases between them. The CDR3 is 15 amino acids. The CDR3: CASSFRAATNEKLFF. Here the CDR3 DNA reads TGTGCCAGCAGTTTTCGAGCCGCAACTAATGAAAAACTGTTTTTT.

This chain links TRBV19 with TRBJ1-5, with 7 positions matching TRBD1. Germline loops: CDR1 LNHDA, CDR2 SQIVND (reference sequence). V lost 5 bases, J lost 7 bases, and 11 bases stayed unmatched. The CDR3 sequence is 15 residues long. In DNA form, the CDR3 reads TGTGCCAGTAGTGCGAACGGAGGGGGCGGGCAGCCCCAGCATTTT. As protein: CASSANGGGGQPQHF. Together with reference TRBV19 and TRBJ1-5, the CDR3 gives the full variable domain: DGGITQSPKYLFRKEGQNVTLSCEQNLNHDAMYWYRQDPGQGLRLIYYSQIVNDFQKGDIAEGYSVSREKKESFPLTVTSAQKNPTAFYLCASSANGGGGQPQHFGDGTRLSIL.